The next 7 T cell receptor beta chains were all read from a single sample in a study of blood T cells in healthy people across ages. Combining a sample-barcoded 5' primer with a J-beta primer mix, a second PCR ran for roughly 7 to 11 cycles. In TCRdb, the 5' RACE reads were re-called with MiXCR into one record per CDR3 protein. This table has approximately 790,000 distinct CDR3 sequences, approximately 59% appearing once. The sample was blood. The receptors originated from a man under 40 in good health.

The CDR3 is CSASDRGLYEQYF. For the CDR3, the DNA is TGCAGTGCTTCCGATCGTGGCCTCTACGAGCAGTACTTC. This rearrangement joins TRBV20-1 to TRBJ2-7; D gene uncertain. Per germline, CDR1 DFQATT and CDR2 SNEGSKA (reference sequence). Trimming removed 5 bases at V and 3 bases at J, with 14 bases between. This CDR3 spans 13 amino acids.

The chain links TRBV4-3 to TRBJ2-3; perhaps TRBD2 as D (5 bases). Germline loops: CDR1 LGHNA, CDR2 YSLEER. The length of the CDR3 is 16 residues. Trimming took off 0 bases at V and 0 bases at J, with 10 bases between the two ends. CDR3 region: CASSQDRGYSTDTQYF. CDR3 DNA: TGCGCCAGCAGCCAAGATCGAGGGTATAGCACAGATACGCAGTATTTT.

The rearrangement links TRBV27 to TRBJ2-5; weak D call: TRBD1 (7 bases). V lost 5 bases to trimming and J lost 3 bases, with 16 bases between them. This CDR3 is 15 amino acids long. CDR1 MNHEY and CDR2 SMNVEV come from the germline V gene (reference sequence). The CDR3: CASSRTPGGKETQYF. CDR3 DNA: TGTGCCAGCAGTCGGACCCCAGGGGGGAAAGAGACCCAGTACTTC.

This chain connects TRBV9 to TRBJ2-3; weak D call: TRBD2 (6 bases). Germline CDR1 SGDLS, CDR2 YYNGEE. V lost 3 bases to trimming and J lost 4 bases, with 12 bases between them. The length of the CDR3 is 14 residues. DNA for the CDR3: TGTGCCAGCAGCGCGACTAGGTCCCCAGATACGCAGTATTTT. This encodes CASSATRSPDTQYF.

There are a few counts of this clonotype. V is TRBV6-6 and J is TRBJ1-2; TRBD1 agrees at 7 bases. The CDR3 totals 12 residues. CDR1 is MNHNY and CDR2 is SVGAGI in the germline V gene (reference sequence). The V segment lost 7 bases and the J segment 7 bases; nucleotides outside the gene matches: 6. CDR3 region: CASNPDRAGYTF. The CDR3, as DNA: TGTGCCAGCAACCCCGACAGGGCTGGCTACACCTTC.

In this sample, this clonotype turned up a few times. The rearrangement links TRBV20-1 to TRBJ2-7; TRBD2 aligns across 8 bases. The CDR3 has 15 amino acids. Germline loops: CDR1 DFQATT, CDR2 SNEGSKA (reference sequence). The ends lost 5 bases at V and 2 bases at J; junction bases unmatched: 11. CDR3 DNA: TGCAGTGCTCCCGACGGGGCGGGGGGCCCCTACGAGCAGTACTTC. Protein: CSAPDGAGGPYEQYF.

The table lists this clonotype with a few counts. The genes are TRBV30 and TRBJ1-4; D ambiguous. This CDR3 spans 15 amino acids. Germline CDR1 and CDR2: GTSNPN and SVGIG (reference sequence). The V end lost 2 bases, the J end lost 7 bases, and 17 bases lay between the germline ends. Here the CDR3 reads CAWSSPSFGAEKLFF. The CDR3 bases are TGTGCCTGGAGTTCCCCGTCTTTTGGAGCTGAAAAACTGTTTTTT.